A single sample is the source of the 13 T cell receptor beta chains below, sequenced in a study of metastatic and nonmetastatic thyroid tumors. MiXCR reprocessed the PCR reads for TCRdb. Of 91,000 or so clones listed, about an eighth were seen once; the top ten hold about 11%. Ahead of thyroid surgery, no patient had received treatment of any kind. Sequenced sample: blood. The source is a female donor with papillary thyroid cancer or a benign thyroid nodule (not recorded which). Some clones in this sample may be carry-over from other donors' samples.

This clone was recorded at least ten times. This chain uses TRBV28 with TRBJ1-2, with TRBD1 identical over 9 bases. Germline values: CDR1 MDHEN, CDR2 SYDVKM. The CDR3 is made up of 15 amino acids. V was clipped by 1 base and J by 5 bases; unmatched bases: 5. Here the CDR3 DNA reads TGTGCCAGCAGTTTATATCGGGACAGGGTGTATGGCTACACCTTC. Protein sequence: CASSLYRDRVYGYTF.

This clone was seen a few times. This could be a read error, since a much larger clone is one nucleotide away. The V gene is TRBV12-3 or TRBV12-4, the J gene TRBJ2-3, with 8 bases fitting TRBD2. CDR3 length: 14 residues. Trimming removed 7 bases from V and 2 bases from J; junction bases left unmatched: 5. The CDR3 bases are TGTGCCAGCACCCCAGCGGGAGCCACAGATACGCAGTATTTT. It translates to CASTPAGATDTQYF.

This clone was seen at least ten times. The V gene is TRBV28, the J gene TRBJ2-3; D gene unclear. Per the germline V gene, CDR1 is MDHEN and CDR2 is SYDVKM. This CDR3 comprises 13 residues. V was pared by 11 bases and J by 1 base, with 13 bases between. CDR3 in amino acids: CALREHGTDTQYF. In nucleotides, the CDR3 is TGTGCCTTGCGCGAACATGGCACAGATACGCAGTATTTT.

This clone came up a few times. This may come from a read error, since a much larger clone is one base off. This chain uses TRBV7-9 with TRBJ1-1, with D hard to call. Trimming shortened V by 7 bases and J by 8 bases, and 11 bases separated the two germline ends. The CDR3 contains 11 residues. The germline V gene has CDR1 SEHNR and CDR2 FQNEAQ (reference sequence). As DNA, the CDR3 is TGTGCCAGCACCTCGGGCAGAGAAGCTTTCTTT. It is translated as CASTSGREAFF.

This clone was recorded at least ten times. The V call is TRBV4-2, the J call TRBJ2-3; D call uncertain. Looked up from germline, CDR1 is LGHNA and CDR2 is YNFKEQ. The germline V and J ends were trimmed by 0 bases and 4 bases, with 17 bases remaining between them. The length of the CDR3 is 17 residues. The CDR3 nucleotides read TGTGCCAGCAGCCAAGATAAGTCTCCTGTAAAACCAGATACGCAGTATTTT. Amino acid sequence: CASSQDKSPVKPDTQYF.

This clone has only a few counts. Possible read error: a much larger clone is one base away. The chain has TRBV29-1 and TRBJ2-7, with D unresolved. Germline CDR1 is SQVTM and CDR2 is ANQGSEA. The V end lost 5 bases, the J end lost 5 bases, and 16 bases lay between the germline ends. The CDR3 consists of 13 residues. The CDR3 reads CSVLEPRSHEQYF. The CDR3 region has the DNA TGCAGCGTTTTAGAGCCGCGGTCCCACGAGCAGTACTTC.

The sample holds many counts of this clone. The rearrangement uses TRBV5-1 and TRBJ2-2; tentatively, D is TRBD2 (6 bases). The CDR3 is 14 amino acids. CDR1 is SGHRS and CDR2 is YFSETQ in the germline V gene. The V end was cut by 6 bases, the J end by 5 bases, with 14 bases between. The CDR3 here is CASKEEGVTGELFF. The CDR3 region has the DNA TGCGCCAGCAAGGAGGAGGGAGTAACCGGGGAGCTGTTTTTT.

This clone showed up many times. The V and J genes are TRBV6-2 or TRBV6-3 and TRBJ1-5; TRBD1 might be the D (5 bases). The CDR3 spans 16 residues. Germline CDR1 reads MNHEY; CDR2 reads SVGEGT. The germline V and J ends were trimmed by 6 bases and 2 bases, with 17 bases remaining between them. DNA of the CDR3: TGTGCCAGCAGGCCTCCTCCTCTGGGGGGCAATCAGCCCCAGCATTTT. Amino acid sequence: CASRPPPLGGNQPQHF.

This clone was counted between two and nine times. J is TRBJ2-1 and V is TRBV7-3; D might be TRBD1 or TRBD2, each matching 5 bases. In germline, CDR1 is SGHTA, CDR2 FQGTGA. Trimming left V 2 bases short and J 2 bases short, with 10 bases between. The CDR3 totals 15 residues. The CDR3 loop is CASSLGGETYNEQFF. The CDR3 bases are TGTGCCAGCAGCTTAGGGGGAGAAACCTACAATGAGCAGTTCTTC. The full variable domain, its missing parts supplied by reference TRBV7-3 and TRBJ2-1, is GAGVSQTPSNKVTEKGKYVELRCDPISGHTALYWYRQSLGQGPEFLIYFQGTGAADDSGLPNDRFFAVRPEGSVSTLKIQRTERGDSAVYLCASSLGGETYNEQFFGPGTRLTVL.

The table lists this clone with many counts. The chain joins TRBV6-1 to TRBJ1-2; tentatively, D is TRBD1 (6 bases). Trimming removed 5 bases from V and 2 bases from J, with 9 bases in between. The CDR3 is 13 residues long. Per germline, CDR1 MNHNS and CDR2 SASEGT. CDR3 residues: CASSRTANYGYTF. The CDR3 region has the DNA TGTGCCAGCAGTCGGACAGCCAACTATGGCTACACCTTC.

This clone was recorded at least ten times. The genes are TRBV18 and TRBJ2-1, with TRBD2 matching over 8 bases. The CDR3 sequence is 16 residues long. Germline V CDR1 and CDR2: KGHSH, LQKENI. V was pared by 5 bases and J by 6 bases, with 12 bases of the junction left unmatched. The CDR3 loop reads CASSDRTSRTGNEQFF. The CDR3 bases are TGTGCCAGCTCAGACCGGACTAGCCGAACGGGCAATGAGCAGTTCTTC. Filled out from reference TRBV18 and TRBJ2-1, the complete variable domain reads NAGVMQNPRHLVRRRGQEARLRCSPMKGHSHVYWYRQLPEEGLKFMVYLQKENIIDESGMPKERFSAEFPKEGPSILRIQQVVRGDSAAYFCASSDRTSRTGNEQFFGPGTRLTVL.

There are a few counts of this clone. J is TRBJ1-4 and V is TRBV10-2, with 8 positions matching TRBD1. The junction had 0 bases not matched to a gene; V was cut back by 2 bases and J by 4 bases. Per the germline V gene, CDR1 is WSHSY and CDR2 is SAAADI. The CDR3 has 14 amino acids. This CDR3 reads CASSETGGNEKLFF. The CDR3, as DNA: TGCGCCAGCAGTGAGACAGGGGGTAATGAAAAACTGTTTTTT.

This clone was detected ten times or more. The rearrangement joins TRBV19 to TRBJ2-3; 9 bases match TRBD2. The CDR3 extends over 15 amino acids. Losses at the gene ends were 7 bases for V and 2 bases for J; bases not matched to a gene: 7. CDR1 and CDR2 (germline): LNHDA, SQIVND (reference sequence). CDR3 DNA sequence: TGTGCCAGTACTCCTAGCGGGACAGCCACAGATACGCAGTATTTT. Amino acid sequence: CASTPSGTATDTQYF.